These T cell receptor beta chains were read from a single sample in a study of blood T cells in healthy people across ages. TCRdb reanalysed the 5' RACE reads using MiXCR and keeps one entry per CDR3 protein. The sample lists approximately 800,000 distinct CDR3 sequences; approximately 65% were seen once. Input material: blood. Every receptor here comes from a man aged 30 to 45 in good health. Both conserved end residues are part of each CDR3.

>-|TRBV27
CASSPSGTGEETQYF
>TRBJ2-1|TRBV20-1
CSAPVGGGSYNEQFF
>TRBJ2-5|TRBV11-2
CASKGDPTETQYF
>TRBJ2-1|TRBV7-9
CASSLANFGNEQFF
>TRBJ2-7|TRBV7-9
CASSPPHGQATYEQYF
>TRBJ1-2|TRBV29-1
CSVGARSTFGYTF
>TRBJ2-7|TRBV6-2/TRBV6-3
CASSYSIYEQYF
>TRBJ2-3|TRBV10-3
CAIRGTRDRGLPDTQYF
>TRBJ2-5|TRBV15
CATSRDKDGETQYF
>TRBJ2-7|TRBV27
CASSSVAQSGEQYF
>TRBJ2-1|TRBV29-1
CSAIDRSALGEQFF
>TRBJ1-2|TRBV3-1
CASSPRDGCNYGYTF
>TRBJ2-7|TRBV6-6
CASSYGGTGATYEQYF
>TRBJ1-2|TRBV20-1
CSADPGPDIWGYTF
>TRBJ1-1|TRBV6-1
CASSPQGGVLGWNTEAFF
>TRBJ2-1|TRBV7-2
CASSLGGQGAYEQFF
>TRBJ1-2|TRBV28
CASTGTVINGYTF
>TRBJ2-3|TRBV29-1
CSVGGSGTDTQYF
>TRBJ1-1|TRBV5-1
CASSLEYAQEAFF
>TRBJ2-1|TRBV2
CAGSGGQGAFYEQFF
>TRBJ2-1|TRBV20-1
CSAKRGTNEQFF
>TRBJ2-1|TRBV9
CASSPQGRGGGYNEQFF